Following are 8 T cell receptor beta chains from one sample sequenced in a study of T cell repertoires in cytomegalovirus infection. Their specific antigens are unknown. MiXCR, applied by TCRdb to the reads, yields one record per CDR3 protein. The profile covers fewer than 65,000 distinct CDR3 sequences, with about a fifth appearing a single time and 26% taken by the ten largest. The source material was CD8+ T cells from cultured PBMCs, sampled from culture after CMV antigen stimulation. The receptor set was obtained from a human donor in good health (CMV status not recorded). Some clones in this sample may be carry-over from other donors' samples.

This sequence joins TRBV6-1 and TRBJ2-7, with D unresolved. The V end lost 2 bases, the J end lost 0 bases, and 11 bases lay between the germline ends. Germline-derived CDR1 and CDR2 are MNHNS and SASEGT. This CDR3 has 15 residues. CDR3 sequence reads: CASSERRTVSYEQYF. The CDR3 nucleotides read TGTGCCAGCAGTGAACGACGGACGGTCTCCTACGAGCAGTACTTC.

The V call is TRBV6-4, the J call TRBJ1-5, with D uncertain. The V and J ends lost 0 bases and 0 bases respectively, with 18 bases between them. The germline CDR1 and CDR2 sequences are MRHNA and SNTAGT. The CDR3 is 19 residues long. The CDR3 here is CASSDSKTDAKFSNQPQHF. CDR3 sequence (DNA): TGTGCCAGCAGTGACTCAAAGACTGACGCTAAGTTTAGCAATCAGCCCCAGCATTTT.

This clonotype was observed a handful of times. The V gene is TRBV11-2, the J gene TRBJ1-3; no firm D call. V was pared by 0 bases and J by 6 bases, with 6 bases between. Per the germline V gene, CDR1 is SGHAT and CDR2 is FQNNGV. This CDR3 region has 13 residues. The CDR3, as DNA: TGTGCCAGCAGCTTAGAGGGAGTAAACACCATATATTTT. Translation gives CASSLEGVNTIYF. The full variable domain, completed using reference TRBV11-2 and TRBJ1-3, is EAGVAQSPRYKIIEKRQSVAFWCNPISGHATLYWYQQILGQGPKLLIQFQNNGVVDDSQLPKDRFSAERLKGVDSTLKIQPAKLEDSAVYLCASSLEGVNTIYFGEGSWLTVV.

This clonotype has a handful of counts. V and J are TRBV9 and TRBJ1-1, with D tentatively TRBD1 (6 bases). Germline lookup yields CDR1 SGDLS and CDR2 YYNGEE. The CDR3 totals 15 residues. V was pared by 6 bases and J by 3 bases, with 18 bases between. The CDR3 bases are TGTGCCAGCAACCGACCAGGGGTGGCGGACACTGAAGCTTTCTTT. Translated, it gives CASNRPGVADTEAFF.

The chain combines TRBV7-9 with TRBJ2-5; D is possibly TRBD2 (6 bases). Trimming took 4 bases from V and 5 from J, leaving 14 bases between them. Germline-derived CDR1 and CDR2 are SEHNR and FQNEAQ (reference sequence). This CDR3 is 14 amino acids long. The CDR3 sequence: CASSSPGGIETQYF. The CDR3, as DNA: TGTGCCAGCAGCTCCCCCGGAGGGATTGAGACCCAGTACTTC.

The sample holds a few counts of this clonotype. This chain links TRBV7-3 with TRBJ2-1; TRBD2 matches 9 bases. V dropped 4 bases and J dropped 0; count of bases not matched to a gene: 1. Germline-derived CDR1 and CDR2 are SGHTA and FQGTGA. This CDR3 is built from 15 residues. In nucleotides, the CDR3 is TGTGCCAGCAGCTCTAGCGGGAACTCCTACAATGAGCAGTTCTTC. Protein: CASSSSGNSYNEQFF.

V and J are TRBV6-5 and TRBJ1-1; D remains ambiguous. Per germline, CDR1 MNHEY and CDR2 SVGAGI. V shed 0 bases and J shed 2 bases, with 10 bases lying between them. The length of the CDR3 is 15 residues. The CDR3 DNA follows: TGTGCCAGCAGTTACTCCAGCTTCACCAACACTGAAGCTTTCTTT. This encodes CASSYSSFTNTEAFF.

The CDR3 DNA reads as TGTGCCAGCAGCCCGGGACCCTACCAAGGGCAGTATTTT. Amino acid sequence: CASSPGPYQGQYF. This sequence joins TRBV11-2 and TRBJ2-3; D possibly matches TRBD1 or TRBD2 (5 bases each). This CDR3 comprises 13 residues. V was cut by 5 bases and J by 11 bases, with 17 bases left in between. The V gene's germline CDR1 is SGHAT and CDR2 FQNNGV.